This TCR beta chain derives from a study of blood T cells in healthy people across ages. Study results and limitations: Naive T cell percentage by flow cytometry tracked strongly with beta diversity.

This clonotype was counted a few times. Its antigen is unknown. A J-beta primer mix and a sample-barcoded 5' primer were used in a second PCR of about 6 to 12 cycles. The authors tagged each cDNA molecule using a template-switch adaptor with 12 random nucleotides. TCRdb reprocessed the 5' RACE reads with MiXCR, giving one entry per CDR3 protein. The repertoire holds 1,500,000 or so distinct CDR3 sequences, with approximately 59% as singletons. Donors ranged from about 6 to 95 years old and were healthy Caucasians in Russia. Total RNA, at least 6 micrograms per sample, was extracted from PBMCs. The sequence was obtained from a man between 18 and 35 years old in good health. Material for sequencing was blood.

The CDR3 DNA reads TGTGCCAGCAGCAAAGACTACAGGGCCTACGAGCAGTACTTC. Protein: CASSKDYRAYEQYF. The chain has TRBV21-1 and TRBJ2-7; TRBD1 reflects the table's D call only, with no check against the DNA. TRBV21-1 is an annotated pseudogene. The length of the CDR3 is 14 residues.